This TCR beta chain came from a study of somatic mutations in cytotoxic T cells in rheumatoid arthritis (dated by TCRdb to the late 2010s). Study-wide context: A FACSAria II or Sony SH800 was used to flow-sort some V beta antibody-stained T-cell populations at nearly 100% purity, and TCRB sequencing was also done on sorted V beta1+ cells. In newly diagnosed rheumatoid arthritis without treatment, the study examined if expanded CD8+ T-cell clones harbor somatic mutations, relying on TCRB deep sequencing to characterize clonality. The median ages of the patient and control groups were essentially identical. For 60 to 80 rheumatoid arthritis patients and some 21 healthy controls, TCRB deep sequencing was carried out. What the research found in general, with its limitations: The slight underrepresentation of TRBV07 in patients was not corrected for multiple comparisons. Viral specificity could not be ruled out by absence from virus-specific databases, and the antigen targets of the expanded CD8+ clones remained unknown. There was no significant difference in CD8+ T-cell clonality between rheumatoid arthritis patients and age-matched healthy controls. Healthy controls showed no age-related increase in CD8+ clonality, whereas patients did (Spearman r of about 0.53). In about an eighth of the roughly 60 patients the largest CD8+ clone exceeded 20% of CD8+ cells, and several identical CD8+ TCRB sequences were shared between blood and synovial fluid.

CDR1 MNHEY and CDR2 SVGAGI are derived from the germline V gene. Inclusive of the bounding cysteine and phenylalanine, the CDR3 is 16 residues long. The only DNA kept is the CDR3, 48 bases in frame from the first base. A distance of 18 bases separates the germline ends of V and J, which lose 4 bases and 6 bases respectively. Genomic DNA underwent TCRB CDR3 sequencing using the immunoSEQ assay. In the authors' own workflow: Nothing other than productive TCRB rearrangements was included in the analyses. Clonality was expressed as a Shannon entropy-based productive clonality index, with each clone defined by a unique TCRB CDR3 sequence. To calculate repertoire overlap between two samples, the template counts of each clone were considered relative to each sample's total templates. V-gene usage from TCRB sequencing and V-gene usage measured by flow cytometry were correlated (Spearman r of 0.61). This immuneACCESS table, as held by TCRdb, lists in-frame sequences with V and J called but not all clones. Of the missing ones, under half trace to an unresolved V gene in checked studies; the others have no known cause. V and J calls and clone size are copied from that table; D and trimming were computed from the DNA. Across this sample there are 9,500 to 15,000 clones, with around 80% seen only once. The ten most abundant clones make up 13% to 15% of the sample.

This clone appeared a few times. There is no known antigen for this receptor. The record has no base qualities; no much larger clone is one base away. The approximately 20 healthy controls were blood donors whose buffy coats were used; they had a median age of around 59 years (range roughly 21-80), and 45% to 55% were female. Flow cytometry confirmed the purity of CD4+ and CD8+ cells that had been isolated by positive magnetic bead selection on an AutoMACS. Peripheral blood mononuclear cells were isolated by Ficoll-Paque PLUS density gradient separation. Nucleospin Tissue or Tissue XS kits were used to extract DNA from CD4-enriched, CD8-enriched or PBMC samples, and a Qubit 2.0 fluorometer was used for quantification.

The sequence joins TRBV6-5 to TRBJ1-4; the D gene cannot be named for sure. The TCR sequence derives from a man in his forties or fifties in good health. Sequenced input: CD8+ T cells sorted from blood. CDR3 protein: CASSLTSPLVHEKLFF. The DNA sequence is as follows: TGTGCCAGCAGTTTGACTAGTCCCCTTGTCCATGAAAAACTGTTTTTT.